These T cell receptor beta chains were read from a single sample in a study of identical twins. MiXCR, applied by TCRdb to the 5' RACE reads, yields one record per CDR3 protein. The sample has around 670,000 distinct CDR3 sequences, around 6% seen once; the top ten hold approximately 1.6%. Sequencing input: naive T cells sorted from blood. These receptors were obtained from a man between 18 and 29 years old in good health. The CDR3 runs from the conserved cysteine through the conserved F or W. The order of the fields is D gene, clone size, V gene, J gene, CDR3 protein, CDR3 DNA. The D gene is left open where the match is weak. Only part of the rows carry a size: once, few, many, or a class if the clone is expanded.

>TRBD2|many|TRBV20-1|TRBJ2-5
CSATGGDQETQYF
TGCAGTGCCACTGGGGGGGACCAAGAGACCCAGTACTTC
>TRBD2|many|TRBV7-3|TRBJ2-1
CASSLTSGLAGGIEQFF
TGTGCCAGCAGCCTAACCAGCGGGTTAGCGGGAGGGATTGAGCAGTTCTTC
>-|many|TRBV7-2|TRBJ2-3
CASSLAGIRDTQYF
TGTGCCAGCAGCTTAGCAGGGATTAGAGATACGCAGTATTTT
>-|-|TRBV29-1|TRBJ2-1
CSVGGVYGVEQFF
TGCAGCGTGGGGGGAGTCTACGGAGTTGAGCAGTTCTTC
>-|many|TRBV4-2|TRBJ2-1
CASSPPASYNEQFF
TGTGCCAGCAGCCCCCCGGCCTCCTACAATGAGCAGTTCTTC
>TRBD2|many|TRBV6-1|TRBJ2-1
CASSVKTSGNEQFF
TGTGCCAGCAGTGTAAAGACTAGCGGCAATGAGCAGTTCTTC
>-|many|TRBV6-5|TRBJ2-2
CASTRTTGELFF
TGTGCCAGCACCCGAACCACCGGGGAGCTGTTTTTT
>TRBD1|many|TRBV29-1|TRBJ2-5
CSVGITGGQETQYF
TGCAGCGTCGGAATCACAGGGGGCCAAGAGACCCAGTACTTC
>-|-|TRBV25-1|TRBJ1-2
CASTVRGNYGYTF
TGTGCCAGCACAGTGCGGGGCAACTATGGCTACACCTTC
>-|few|TRBV3-1|TRBJ2-2
CASSQRETGELFF
TGTGCCAGCAGCCAAAGGGAGACCGGGGAGCTGTTTTTT
>-|-|TRBV7-6|TRBJ1-1
CASTAAAGLDTEAFF
TGTGCCAGCACCGCGGCGGCAGGGCTGGACACTGAAGCTTTCTTT
>-|many|TRBV29-1|TRBJ1-1
CSAVILQGTEAFF
TGCAGCGCCGTTATACTTCAGGGAACTGAAGCTTTCTTT
>-|many|TRBV10-3|TRBJ1-1
CAIRMRQENTEAFF
TGTGCCATCAGGATGAGACAGGAGAACACTGAAGCTTTCTTT
>-|many|TRBV9|TRBJ2-1
CASSVDGRGTYNEQFF
TGTGCCAGCAGCGTAGACGGGAGAGGGACCTACAATGAGCAGTTCTTC
>-|many|TRBV20-1|TRBJ1-3
CSARRQDHLGNTIYF
TGCAGTGCTCGGAGACAGGATCACCTAGGAAACACCATATATTTT
>-|few|TRBV3-1|TRBJ2-1
CASSPRAGELAQFF
TGTGCCAGCAGCCCCAGGGCAGGGGAACTAGCTCAGTTCTTC
>-|-|TRBV5-5|TRBJ2-2
CASTPGIGELFF
TGTGCCAGCACCCCAGGGATCGGGGAGCTGTTTTTT